The 25 T cell receptor beta chains below all came from one sample that was sequenced in a study of blood T cell repertoires in COVID-19 (TCRdb year 2020). Libraries were made using the immunoSEQ multiplex PCR assay. As stored in TCRdb, this immuneACCESS dataset retains in-frame rearrangements with V and J assigned. A fraction of the clones does not appear; measured against another copy, unresolved V genes explain less than half of the discrepancy, and the remainder lacks a known reason. Within this sample are approximately 110,000 clones, with roughly 80% of them counted one time only. The ten largest clonotypes hold 20% to 25% of the sample. The specimen sequenced was peripheral blood. These receptors were obtained from a man in his 70s with active or convalescent COVID-19.

This clone was observed a few times. The chain uses TRBV19 and TRBJ2-1, with 7 positions matching TRBD2. Germline V gives CDR1 LNHDA, CDR2 SQIVND (reference sequence). Unmatched junction bases numbered 4, after V lost 1 base and J lost 4 bases. This CDR3 spans 15 amino acids. In DNA form, the CDR3 reads TGTGCCAGTAGTATAGGTAGCGGGCCTTACAATGAGCAGTTCTTC. Translated, it gives CASSIGSGPYNEQFF.

This sequence joins TRBV28 and TRBJ1-2; the D gene is possibly TRBD1 (6 bases). CDR1 is MDHEN, CDR2 SYDVKM, per germline. CDR3 length: 13 residues. V gave up 7 bases and J gave up 4 bases, with 13 bases separating them. The CDR3 sequence is CASTWGRGYGYTF. Written as DNA, the CDR3 is TGTGCCAGCACTTGGGGGCGCGGCTATGGCTACACCTTC.

This CDR3 reads CASSDVGRGQGNYGYTF. The DNA of the CDR3 is TGTGCCAGCAGTGACGTAGGTCGGGGACAGGGAAACTATGGCTACACCTTC. The V and J genes are TRBV6-1 and TRBJ1-2; TRBD1 aligns across 9 bases. The germline gives CDR1 MNHNS, CDR2 SASEGT. The CDR3 sequence is 17 residues long. Trimming at V came to 3 bases and at J to 2 bases, leaving 10 bases not matched to a gene.

The chain uses TRBV6-6 and TRBJ2-4; 8 bases match TRBD2. V was pared by 2 bases and J by 10 bases, with 4 bases of the junction left unmatched. Germline CDR1 reads MNHNY; CDR2 reads SVGAGI (reference sequence). The CDR3 runs 13 residues. CDR3 nucleotides: TGTGCCAGCAGTTACCGGGAGGGGGGGATTCAGTACTTC. Translating gives CASSYREGGIQYF.

The chain recombines TRBV12-3 or TRBV12-4 with TRBJ1-1; 9 bases agree with TRBD1. Unmatched junction bases numbered 9, after V lost 5 bases and J lost 11 bases. The CDR3 runs to 13 residues. CDR3 residues: CASSLTGGVRAFF. CDR3 nucleotides: TGTGCCAGCAGTCTAACAGGGGGCGTTCGCGCTTTCTTT.

The chain has TRBV18 and TRBJ1-2, with D unresolved. The germline V gene has CDR1 KGHSH and CDR2 LQKENI. This CDR3 contains 12 residues. V shed 3 bases and J shed 8 bases, with 10 bases lying between them. The DNA for the CDR3 is TGTGCCAGCTCACCTGATCTGCGCGGCTACACCTTC. This sequence encodes CASSPDLRGYTF.

The chain couples TRBV18 to TRBJ1-4, with D unclear. The CDR3 spans 16 residues. Germline V gives CDR1 KGHSH, CDR2 LQKENI. V lost 2 bases to trimming and J lost 3 bases, with 13 bases between them. The CDR3 DNA is TGTGCCAGCTCACCAAATTACGGGGTGGCTAATGAAAAACTGTTTTTT. Its protein is CASSPNYGVANEKLFF. The full variable domain, with the rest looked up from reference TRBV18 and TRBJ1-4, is NAGVMQNPRHLVRRRGQEARLRCSPMKGHSHVYWYRQLPEEGLKFMVYLQKENIIDESGMPKERFSAEFPKEGPSILRIQQVVRGDSAAYFCASSPNYGVANEKLFFGSGTQLSVL.

The rearrangement uses TRBV24-1 and TRBJ2-3, with D perhaps matching TRBD1 (5 bases). This CDR3 contains 16 residues. V lost 4 bases and J lost 0, with 13 bases in between. Germline CDR1 KGHDR, CDR2 SFDVKD. The CDR3 reads CATSDPTAISTDTQYF. CDR3 nucleotide sequence: TGTGCCACCAGTGACCCGACAGCGATTAGCACAGATACGCAGTATTTT.

The table lists this clone with a few counts. This chain joins TRBV7-3 and TRBJ1-1; D possibly corresponds to TRBD1 (5 bases). V dropped 2 bases and J dropped 5 bases, with 9 bases sitting between them. This CDR3 comprises 13 residues. The germline gives CDR1 SGHTA, CDR2 FQGTGA. CDR3 region: CASSLLTETEAFF. In DNA form, the CDR3 reads TGTGCCAGCAGCTTATTGACAGAGACTGAAGCTTTCTTT. Using reference TRBV7-3 and TRBJ1-1 for the parts outside the CDR3, the full variable domain is GAGVSQTPSNKVTEKGKYVELRCDPISGHTALYWYRQSLGQGPEFLIYFQGTGAADDSGLPNDRFFAVRPEGSVSTLKIQRTERGDSAVYLCASSLLTETEAFFGQGTRLTVV.

The chain has TRBV15 and TRBJ2-3, with D hard to call. The V gene's germline CDR1 is LNHNV and CDR2 YYDKDF (reference sequence). The CDR3 extends over 14 amino acids. Trimming removed 1 base at V and 0 bases at J, with 5 bases between. The CDR3 DNA is TGTGCCACCAGCAGAGGAGGAAGCACAGATACGCAGTATTTT. Translation gives CATSRGGSTDTQYF.

The J gene is TRBJ1-1, the V gene TRBV7-9; 9 positions agree with TRBD1. This CDR3 is built from 14 residues. Germline assignment: CDR1 SEHNR and CDR2 FQNEAQ (reference sequence). Germline trimming cut 4 bases from V and 10 bases from J; bases unmatched to any gene: 10. The CDR3 bases are TGTGCCAGCAGCTGGACAGGGGCGGGTGTTCGAGCTTTCTTT. Its translation is CASSWTGAGVRAFF.

The V call is TRBV5-1, the J call TRBJ2-1; TRBD2 agrees at 8 bases. Germline CDR1 SGHRS, CDR2 YFSETQ. With V trimmed by 0 bases and J by 5 bases, 7 bases remained unmatched. This CDR3 region has 16 residues. The CDR3 DNA reads TGCGCCAGCAGCTTGGCCCCAGCGGGAGAAAACAATGAGCAGTTCTTC. This translates into CASSLAPAGENNEQFF.

The chain couples TRBV19 to TRBJ2-2; perhaps TRBD1 as D (5 bases). CDR1 and CDR2 from the germline V gene are LNHDA and SQIVND (reference sequence). The CDR3 has 15 residues. V lost 8 bases, J lost 3 bases, and 16 bases lay in between. The CDR3 sequence is CASRKGIRDTGELFF. CDR3 nucleotides: TGTGCCAGTCGAAAGGGGATACGCGACACCGGGGAGCTGTTTTTT.

The chain recombines TRBV5-1 with TRBJ2-4; D unclear. CDR3 length: 16 residues. V lost 2 bases and J 0 bases, leaving 12 bases between the germline ends. The germline gives CDR1 SGHRS, CDR2 YFSETQ. CDR3 protein: CASSFLLPGAKNIQYF. The CDR3 coding sequence is TGCGCCAGCAGCTTCCTCTTACCCGGAGCCAAAAACATTCAGTACTTC.

The chain joins TRBV11-1 to TRBJ1-1; D is unresolved. The CDR3 has 15 residues. V was shortened by 2 bases and J by 0 bases, with 10 bases between the two germline ends. CDR1 and CDR2 from the germline V gene are SGHAT and FQDESV (reference sequence). For the CDR3, the DNA is TGTGCCAGCAGCTTAATGCCCGACATGAACACTGAAGCTTTCTTT. Amino acid sequence: CASSLMPDMNTEAFF. Full variable domain (remainder filled in from reference TRBV11-1 and TRBJ1-1): EAEVAQSPRYKITEKSQAVAFWCDPISGHATLYWYRQILGQGPELLVQFQDESVVDDSQLPKDRFSAERLKGVDSTLKIQPAELGDSAMYLCASSLMPDMNTEAFFGQGTRLTVV.

V is TRBV6-4 and J is TRBJ2-2; D gene unclear. Trimming shortened V by 4 bases and J by 8 bases, and 14 bases separated the two germline ends. The germline V gene encodes CDR1 MRHNA and CDR2 SNTAGT. There are 14 residues in the CDR3. CDR3 sequence (DNA): TGTGCCAGCAGTGCCACCCCCGAGTCGGGGGAGCTGTTTTTT. This gives the protein CASSATPESGELFF.

For this clone: A read error may account for a junction end that differs from germline. V usage is TRBV6-1 and J usage is TRBJ1-2; D is perhaps TRBD1 (5 bases). The CDR3 has 14 residues. Germline V gene lookup returns CDR1 MNHNS and CDR2 SASEGT. The chain's CDR3 is CASNELTGFFGYTF. CDR3 coding DNA: TGTGCCAGCAATGAACTTACAGGTTTCTTCGGCTACACCTTC.

The gene calls are TRBV12-5 and TRBJ2-3; 9 bases align to TRBD1. The CDR3 is 17 amino acids. Germline V gene sequence: CDR1 LGHNT, CDR2 FRNRAP. V was pared by 0 bases and J by 4 bases, with 8 bases of the junction left unmatched. CDR3 sequence reads: CASGLVHGTGTADTQYF. DNA of the CDR3: TGTGCTAGTGGTTTGGTACACGGGACAGGGACAGCAGATACGCAGTATTTT.

DNA for the CDR3: TGTGCCAGCAGGTCCCATGGAAACACCATATATTTT. Amino acids: CASRSHGNTIYF. V gene TRBV6-5 combines with J gene TRBJ1-3; no reliable D call. CDR3 length: 12 amino acids. Germline lookup yields CDR1 MNHEY and CDR2 SVGAGI. The V end was cut by 6 bases, the J end by 3 bases, with 6 bases between.

For this clone: One end of the junction fails to match germline, which may point to a read error. The chain combines TRBV4-2 with TRBJ1-3; 8 bases match TRBD1. Germline CDR1 LGHNA, CDR2 YNFKEQ. The CDR3 totals 17 residues. The CDR3 sequence is CASSQVLSQGAGDTIYF. The CDR3 coding sequence is TGTGCCAGCAGCCAAGTCCTCTCCCAGGGGGCTGGAGACACCATATATTTT.

The V and J genes are TRBV6-2 or TRBV6-3 and TRBJ2-7; D not certain. The CDR3 loop spans 12 amino acids. CDR1 MNHEY and CDR2 SVGEGT come from the germline V gene. Trimming cost V 0 bases and J 9 bases, with 9 bases left between them. The CDR3 reads CASSYSESVQYF. CDR3 nucleotide sequence: TGTGCCAGCAGTTACTCGGAGTCAGTGCAGTACTTC.

A single count supports this clone. The rearrangement uses TRBV2 and TRBJ1-5; D gene uncertain. The CDR3 runs to 16 residues. The V end was cut by 3 bases, the J end by 0 bases, with 12 bases between. CDR1 and CDR2 (germline): SNHLY, FYNNEI. CDR3 nucleotide sequence: TGTGCCAGCAGTGACGGGGTGGTAGATAGCAATCAGCCCCAGCATTTT. It is translated as CASSDGVVDSNQPQHF.

The chain joins TRBV5-1 to TRBJ2-3; 7 nucleotides match TRBD1. Germline loops: CDR1 SGHRS, CDR2 YFSETQ. Losses at the gene ends were 1 base for V and 0 bases for J; bases not matched to a gene: 5. The CDR3 contains 16 residues. The CDR3 loop reads CASSLRGQRSTDTQYF. For the CDR3, the DNA is TGCGCCAGCAGCTTGCGGGGACAGCGTAGCACAGATACGCAGTATTTT.

The chain has TRBV28 and TRBJ2-3; 9 bases map to TRBD2. Per germline, CDR1 MDHEN and CDR2 SYDVKM. Losses at the gene ends were 4 bases for V and 5 bases for J; bases not matched to a gene: 7. There are 15 residues in the CDR3. The chain's CDR3 is CASSSRGRARDTQYF. CDR3 DNA: TGTGCCAGCAGTTCCCGCGGGAGGGCCAGAGATACGCAGTATTTT.

Turning to this clone: One end of the junction does not line up with germline, which may come from a read error. The chain links TRBV4-1 to TRBJ1-2; 7 bases agree with TRBD1. There are 15 residues in the CDR3. CDR1 and CDR2 (germline): MGHRA, YSYEKL. The chain's CDR3 is CASSLGTEAWDGYTF. In DNA, the CDR3 is TGCGCCAGCAGCCTGGGGACAGAGGCCTGGGATGGGTACACCTTC.